This note documents a single TCR beta chain sequence. Original processing notes: The assay estimated nucleated cells by amplifying reference gene primers. The repertoire was sequenced with immunoSEQ multiplex PCR; TCRdb's copy has only in-frame clones and lacks some. V and J calls and clone size follow that table, whereas D and trimming were derived from the DNA. The sample comprises about 250,000 clones, about 90% of which are singletons, and roughly 1.4% rests with the top ten. CDR1 and CDR2 (germline): LGHDT, YNNKEL (reference sequence). The CDR3 is 14 amino acids. Trimming shortened V by 1 base and J by 2 bases, and 6 bases separated the two germline ends. This sample was taken from a study of blood T cell repertoires in COVID-19. The wider study: Italy, Spain and the United States were the sources of the convalescent and acute COVID-19 samples. Nucleic acid was either cDNA or gDNA, and it came from T cells, B-cell-depleted T cells, or PBMCs.

Input material: peripheral blood. The gene calls are TRBV3-1 (or the pseudogene TRBV3-2) and TRBJ1-5; D unresolved. The TCR comes from an elderly man with acute or convalescent COVID-19. CDR3 coding DNA: TGTGCCAGCAGCCAAGCCGGGGGCAATCAGCCCCAGCATTTT. Translating gives CASSQAGGNQPQHF.